This T cell receptor beta chain was profiled in a study of identical twins' blood T cells. Whole-study results and caveats: Environmental influences on twin similarity could not be excluded. Twins shared more top CDR3 clonotypes than unrelated donors did.

This CDR3 contains 16 residues. Germline loops: CDR1 SNHLY, CDR2 FYNNEI. After removal of 6 bases from V and 4 bases from J, the junction contained 7 bases not matched to a gene. Three pairs of healthy female monozygous twins were the donors. All three twin pairs grew up together with likely shared infections and vaccines. The sample holds a few counts of this clonotype. The antigen is unknown. Each CDR3 protein is one row after TCRdb ran MiXCR on the 5' RACE reads. The table includes fewer than 450,000 distinct CDR3 sequences, approximately 30% detected once. Sequenced input: PBMCs. The sequence derives from a woman aged 18-55 years in good health. The rearrangement links TRBV2 to TRBJ2-3; 13 nucleotides agree with TRBD2. CDR3 DNA sequence: TGTGCCAGCAGCTCCAGGACTAGCGGGAGTCCAGATACGCAGTATTTT. Amino acid sequence: CASSSRTSGSPDTQYF.